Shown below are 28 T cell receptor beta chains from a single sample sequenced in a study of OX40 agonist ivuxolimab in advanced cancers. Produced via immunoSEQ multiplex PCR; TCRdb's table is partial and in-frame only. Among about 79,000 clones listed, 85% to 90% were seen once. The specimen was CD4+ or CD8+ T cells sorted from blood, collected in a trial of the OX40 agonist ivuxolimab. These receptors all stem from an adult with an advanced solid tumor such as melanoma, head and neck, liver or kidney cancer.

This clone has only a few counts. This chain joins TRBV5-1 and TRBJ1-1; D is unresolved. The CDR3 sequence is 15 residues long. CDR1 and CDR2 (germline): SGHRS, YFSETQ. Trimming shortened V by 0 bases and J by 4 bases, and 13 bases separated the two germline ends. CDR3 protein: CASSLVRGRRTEAFF. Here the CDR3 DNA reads TGCGCCAGCAGCTTGGTTCGGGGAAGACGCACTGAAGCTTTCTTT.

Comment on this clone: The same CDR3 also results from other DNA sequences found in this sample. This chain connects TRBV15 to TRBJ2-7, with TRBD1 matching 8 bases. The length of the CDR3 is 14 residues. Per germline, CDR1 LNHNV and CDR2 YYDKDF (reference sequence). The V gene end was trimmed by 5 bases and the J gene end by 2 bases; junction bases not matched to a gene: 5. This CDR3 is CATSRDRGPYEQYF. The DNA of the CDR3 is TGTGCCACCAGCCGTGACAGGGGCCCCTACGAGCAGTACTTC.

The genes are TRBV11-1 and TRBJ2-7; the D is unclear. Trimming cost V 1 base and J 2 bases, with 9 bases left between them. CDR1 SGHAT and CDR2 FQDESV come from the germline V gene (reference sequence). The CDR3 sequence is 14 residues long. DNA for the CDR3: TGTGCCAGCAGCTTAGGAAGCGCAACCTACGAGCAGTACTTC. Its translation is CASSLGSATYEQYF.

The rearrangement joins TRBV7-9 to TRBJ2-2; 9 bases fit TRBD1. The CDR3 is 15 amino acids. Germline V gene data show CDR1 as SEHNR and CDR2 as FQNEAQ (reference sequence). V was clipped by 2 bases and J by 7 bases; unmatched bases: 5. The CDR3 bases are TGTGCCAGCAGCTTATCGGGGACAGGGATCGGGGAGCTGTTTTTT. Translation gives CASSLSGTGIGELFF. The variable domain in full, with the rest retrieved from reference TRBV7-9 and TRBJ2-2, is DTGVSQNPRHKITKRGQNVTFRCDPISEHNRLYWYRQTLGQGPEFLTYFQNEAQLEKSRLLSDRFSAERPKGSFSTLEIQRTEQGDSAMYLCASSLSGTGIGELFFGEGSRLTVL.

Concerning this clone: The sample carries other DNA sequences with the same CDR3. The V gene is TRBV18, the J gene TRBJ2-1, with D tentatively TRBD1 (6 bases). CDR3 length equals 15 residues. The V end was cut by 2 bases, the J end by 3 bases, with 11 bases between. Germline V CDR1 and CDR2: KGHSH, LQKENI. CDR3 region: CASSPGAGDYNEQFF. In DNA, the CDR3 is TGTGCCAGCTCACCAGGGGCAGGGGACTACAATGAGCAGTTCTTC.

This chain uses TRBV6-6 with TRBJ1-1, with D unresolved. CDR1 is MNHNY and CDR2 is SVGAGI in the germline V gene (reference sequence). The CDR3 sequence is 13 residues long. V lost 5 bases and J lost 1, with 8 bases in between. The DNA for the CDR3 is TGTGCCAGCAGTCCACACGGGAACACTGAAGCTTTCTTT. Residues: CASSPHGNTEAFF.

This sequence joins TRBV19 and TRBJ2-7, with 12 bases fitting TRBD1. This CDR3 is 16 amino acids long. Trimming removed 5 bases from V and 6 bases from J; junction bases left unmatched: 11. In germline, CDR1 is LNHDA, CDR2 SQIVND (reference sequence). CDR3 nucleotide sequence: TGTGCCAGTAGTCCCCGGGACAGGGGGCTTAATCGCGAGCAGTACTTC. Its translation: CASSPRDRGLNREQYF.

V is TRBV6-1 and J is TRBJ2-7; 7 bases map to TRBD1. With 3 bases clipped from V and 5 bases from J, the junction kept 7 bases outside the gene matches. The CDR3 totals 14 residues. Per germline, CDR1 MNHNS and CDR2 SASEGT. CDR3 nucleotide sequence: TGTGCCAGCAGTGAGGGACAGTGGAGAGACGAGCAGTACTTC. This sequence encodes CASSEGQWRDEQYF.

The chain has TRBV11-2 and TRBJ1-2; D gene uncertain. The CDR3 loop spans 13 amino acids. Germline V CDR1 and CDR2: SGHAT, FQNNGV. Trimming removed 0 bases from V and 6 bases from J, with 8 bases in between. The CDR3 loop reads CASSLDRNNGYTF. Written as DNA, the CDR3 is TGTGCCAGCAGCTTAGACAGGAACAATGGCTACACCTTC. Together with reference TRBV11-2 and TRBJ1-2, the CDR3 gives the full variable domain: EAGVAQSPRYKIIEKRQSVAFWCNPISGHATLYWYQQILGQGPKLLIQFQNNGVVDDSQLPKDRFSAERLKGVDSTLKIQPAKLEDSAVYLCASSLDRNNGYTFGSGTRLTVV.

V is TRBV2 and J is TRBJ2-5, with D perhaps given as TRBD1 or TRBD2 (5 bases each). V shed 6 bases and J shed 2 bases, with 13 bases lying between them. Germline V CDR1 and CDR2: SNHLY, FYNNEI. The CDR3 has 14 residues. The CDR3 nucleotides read TGTGCCAGCAGCCCCGGGACGGCGCAAGAGACCCAGTACTTC. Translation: CASSPGTAQETQYF.

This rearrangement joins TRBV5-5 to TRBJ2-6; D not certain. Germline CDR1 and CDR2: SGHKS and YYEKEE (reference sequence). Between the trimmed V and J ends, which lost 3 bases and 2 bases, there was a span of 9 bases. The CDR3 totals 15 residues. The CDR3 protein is CASSYIGTGANVLTF. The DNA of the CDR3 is TGTGCCAGCAGCTACATTGGCACTGGGGCCAACGTCCTGACTTTC.

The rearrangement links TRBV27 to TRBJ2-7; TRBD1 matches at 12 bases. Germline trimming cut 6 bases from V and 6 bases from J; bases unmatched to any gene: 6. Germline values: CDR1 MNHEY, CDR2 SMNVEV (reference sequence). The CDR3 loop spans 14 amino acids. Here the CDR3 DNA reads TGTGCCAGCAGATCCGGGACAGGGGGCGGCGAGCAGTACTTC. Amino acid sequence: CASRSGTGGGEQYF.

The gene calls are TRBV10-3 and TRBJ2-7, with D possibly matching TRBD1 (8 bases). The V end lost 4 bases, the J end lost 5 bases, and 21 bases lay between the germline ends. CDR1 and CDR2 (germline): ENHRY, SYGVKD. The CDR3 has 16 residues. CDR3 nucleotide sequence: TGTGCCATCAGTGGTACAGGGGGACTAATCTACGACGAGCAGTACTTC. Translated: CAISGTGGLIYDEQYF.

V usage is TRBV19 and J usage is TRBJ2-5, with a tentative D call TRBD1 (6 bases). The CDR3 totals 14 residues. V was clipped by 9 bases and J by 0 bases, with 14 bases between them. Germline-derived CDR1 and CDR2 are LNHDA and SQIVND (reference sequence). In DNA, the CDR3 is TGTGCCAGCCGCCGGACAGCCTACCAAGAGACCCAGTACTTC. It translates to CASRRTAYQETQYF. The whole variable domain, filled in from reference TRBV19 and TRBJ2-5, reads DGGITQSPKYLFRKEGQNVTLSCEQNLNHDAMYWYRQDPGQGLRLIYYSQIVNDFQKGDIAEGYSVSREKKESFPLTVTSAQKNPTAFYLCASRRTAYQETQYFGPGTRLLVL.

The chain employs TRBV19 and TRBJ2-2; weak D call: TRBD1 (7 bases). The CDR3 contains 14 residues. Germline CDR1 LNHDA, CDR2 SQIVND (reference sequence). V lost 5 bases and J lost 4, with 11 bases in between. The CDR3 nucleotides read TGTGCCAGTAGTTCAGGGGGGTTCACCGGGGAGCTGTTTTTT. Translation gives CASSSGGFTGELFF.

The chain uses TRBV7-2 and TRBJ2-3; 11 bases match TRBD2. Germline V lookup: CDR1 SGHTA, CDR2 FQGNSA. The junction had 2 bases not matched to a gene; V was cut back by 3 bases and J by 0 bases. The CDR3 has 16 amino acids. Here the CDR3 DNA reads TGTGCCAGCAGCTTCCGGACTAGCGGGAGCACAGATACGCAGTATTTT. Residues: CASSFRTSGSTDTQYF. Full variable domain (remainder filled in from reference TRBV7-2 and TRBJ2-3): GAGVSQSPSNKVTEKGKDVELRCDPISGHTALYWYRQSLGQGLEFLIYFQGNSAPDKSGLPSDRFSAERTGGSVSTLTIQRTQQEDSAVYLCASSFRTSGSTDTQYFGPGTRLTVL.

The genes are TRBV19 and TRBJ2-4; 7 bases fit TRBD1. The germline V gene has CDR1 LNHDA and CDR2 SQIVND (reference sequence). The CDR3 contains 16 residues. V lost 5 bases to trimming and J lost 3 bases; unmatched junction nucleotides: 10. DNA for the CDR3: TGTGCCAGTAGTTTAAGACAGGGCGAGGGCAAAAACATTCAGTACTTC. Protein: CASSLRQGEGKNIQYF.

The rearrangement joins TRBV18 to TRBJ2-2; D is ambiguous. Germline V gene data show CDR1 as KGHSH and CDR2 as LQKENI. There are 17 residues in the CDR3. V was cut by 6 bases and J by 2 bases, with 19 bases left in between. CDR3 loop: CASSLGSASLNTGELFF. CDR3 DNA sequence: TGTGCCAGCTCCCTAGGGTCCGCTTCACTCAACACCGGGGAGCTGTTTTTT.

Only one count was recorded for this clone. The CDR3, as DNA: TGTGCCAGCAGTTTAGGTTACAATGAGCAGTTCTTC. This codes for CASSLGYNEQFF. This chain connects TRBV6-5 to TRBJ2-1; no firm D call. Germline lookup yields CDR1 MNHEY and CDR2 SVGAGI. V dropped 4 bases and J dropped 4 bases, with 5 bases sitting between them. The CDR3 length is 12 residues.

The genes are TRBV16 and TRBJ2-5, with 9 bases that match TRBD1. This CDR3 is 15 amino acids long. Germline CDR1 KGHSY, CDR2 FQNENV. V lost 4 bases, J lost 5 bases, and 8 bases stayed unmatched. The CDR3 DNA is TGTGCCAGCAGCCCTGCAGGGACAGGGTTGGAGACCCAGTACTTC. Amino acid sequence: CASSPAGTGLETQYF.

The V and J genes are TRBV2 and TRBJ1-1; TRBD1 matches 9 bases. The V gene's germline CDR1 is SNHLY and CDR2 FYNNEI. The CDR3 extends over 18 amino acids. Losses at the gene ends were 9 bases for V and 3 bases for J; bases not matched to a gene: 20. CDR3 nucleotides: TGTGCCAGTAGCCCCTCGGTAGACAGGGGGGGGTGGGACACTGAAGCTTTCTTT. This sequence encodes CASSPSVDRGGWDTEAFF.

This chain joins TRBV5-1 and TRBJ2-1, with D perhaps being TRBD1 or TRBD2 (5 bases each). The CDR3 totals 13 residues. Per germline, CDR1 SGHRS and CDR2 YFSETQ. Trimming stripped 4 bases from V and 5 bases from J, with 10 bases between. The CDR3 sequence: CASSPRGDNEQFF. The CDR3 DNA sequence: TGCGCCAGCAGCCCCCGGGGCGACAATGAGCAGTTCTTC.

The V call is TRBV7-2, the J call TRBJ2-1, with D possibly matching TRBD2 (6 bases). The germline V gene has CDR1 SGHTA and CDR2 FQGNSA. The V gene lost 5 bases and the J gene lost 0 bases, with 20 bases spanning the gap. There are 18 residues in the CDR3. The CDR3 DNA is TGTGCCAGCAGCCCTTACGCTATAAGCGGGCACTCCTACAATGAGCAGTTCTTC. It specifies CASSPYAISGHSYNEQFF.

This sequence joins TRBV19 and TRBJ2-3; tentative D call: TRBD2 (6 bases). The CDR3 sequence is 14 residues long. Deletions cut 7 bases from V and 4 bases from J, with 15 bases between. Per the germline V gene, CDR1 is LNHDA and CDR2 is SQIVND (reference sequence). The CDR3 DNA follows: TGTGCCAGTATTGAGGGACTGGGCGCAGATACGCAGTATTTT. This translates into CASIEGLGADTQYF. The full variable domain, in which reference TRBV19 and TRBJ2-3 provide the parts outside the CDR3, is DGGITQSPKYLFRKEGQNVTLSCEQNLNHDAMYWYRQDPGQGLRLIYYSQIVNDFQKGDIAEGYSVSREKKESFPLTVTSAQKNPTAFYLCASIEGLGADTQYFGPGTRLTVL.

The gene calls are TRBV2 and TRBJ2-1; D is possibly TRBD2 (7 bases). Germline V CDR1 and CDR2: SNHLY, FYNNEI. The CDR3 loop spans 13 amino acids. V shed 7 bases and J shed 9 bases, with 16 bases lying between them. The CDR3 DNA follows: TGTGCCAGCACCCAAGGGGGGGGCCTTGAGCAGTTCTTC. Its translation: CASTQGGGLEQFF.

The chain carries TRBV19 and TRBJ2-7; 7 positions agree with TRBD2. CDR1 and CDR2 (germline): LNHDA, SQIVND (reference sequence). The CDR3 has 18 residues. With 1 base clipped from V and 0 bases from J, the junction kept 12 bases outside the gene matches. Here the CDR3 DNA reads TGTGCCAGTAGTATAGCCCTCAGCGGGACGGTGAGCTCCTACGAGCAGTACTTC. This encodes CASSIALSGTVSSYEQYF.

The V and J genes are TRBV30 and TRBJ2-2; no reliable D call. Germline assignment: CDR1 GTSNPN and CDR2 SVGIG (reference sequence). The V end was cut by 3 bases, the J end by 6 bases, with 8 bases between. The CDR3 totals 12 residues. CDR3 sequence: CAWRGFPGELFF. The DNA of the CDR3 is TGTGCCTGGAGAGGGTTTCCCGGGGAGCTGTTTTTT.

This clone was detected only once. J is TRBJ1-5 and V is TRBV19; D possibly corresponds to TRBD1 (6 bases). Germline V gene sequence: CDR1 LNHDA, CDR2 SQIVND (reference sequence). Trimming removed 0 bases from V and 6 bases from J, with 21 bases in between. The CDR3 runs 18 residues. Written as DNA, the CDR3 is TGTGCCAGTAGTATAGAAAGCCCGGGCAGGGGAATTTCTCAGCCCCAGCATTTT. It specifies CASSIESPGRGISQPQHF.